The following is a TCR beta chain sequence with its context. Per germline, CDR1 GTSNPN and CDR2 SVGIG (reference sequence). Between the trimmed V and J ends, which lost 3 bases and 3 bases, there was a span of 15 bases. The CDR3 runs to 14 residues. The source of the sample is a study of control samples from healthy donors and cancer patients. Sequenced by immunoSEQ multiplex PCR; TCRdb stores in-frame clones only, minus some. This table has over 150,000 clones, more than 80% appearing once. This rearrangement joins TRBV30 to TRBJ2-7, with a possible D match to TRBD1 (5 bases). Material for sequencing was blood. The TCR comes from a man aged 30 to 45 in good health. The CDR3 DNA sequence: TGTGCCTGGAGCGATCGACAGATACTCTACGAGCAGTACTTC. Translating gives CAWSDRQILYEQYF.